The 32 T cell receptor beta chains given below trace back to one sample, sequenced in a study of blood T cell repertoires in COVID-19. TCRdb keeps only in-frame clones here, not all; method: immunoSEQ multiplex PCR. The sample carries 150,000 or so clones, roughly 88% recorded once. The sample consisted of PBMCs or T cells enriched from blood (not recorded which). The origin of the receptors is a woman in her fifties or sixties who had recovered from COVID-19.

The chain is built from TRBV6-5 and TRBJ2-2; D unresolved. Trimming took 8 bases from V and 2 from J, leaving 12 bases between them. CDR1 and CDR2 from the germline V gene are MNHEY and SVGAGI. This CDR3 contains 14 residues. The CDR3 coding sequence is TGTGCCAGCTGTCAGGAACCTAACACCGGGGAGCTGTTTTTT. This codes for CASCQEPNTGELFF.

The genes are TRBV4-1 and TRBJ1-2; D is unresolved. The V and J ends lost 0 bases and 4 bases respectively, with 12 bases between them. Germline-derived CDR1 and CDR2 are MGHRA and YSYEKL. This CDR3 contains 15 residues. CDR3 in DNA: TGCGCCAGCAGCCAAGAGGTATTCGTGAGCTATGGCTACACCTTC. This gives the protein CASSQEVFVSYGYTF.

The rearrangement joins TRBV2 to TRBJ2-2; TRBD1 agrees at 8 bases. This CDR3 is built from 14 residues. The trim removed 10 bases at V and 3 bases at J, leaving 7 bases unmatched. Germline CDR1 is SNHLY and CDR2 is FYNNEI. The CDR3, as DNA: TGTGCCACAGCCACAGGGGGAGACACCGGGGAGCTGTTTTTT. Its protein product is CATATGGDTGELFF.

The chain uses TRBV11-2 and TRBJ2-3; 9 nucleotides agree with TRBD1. CDR1 and CDR2 (germline): SGHAT, FQNNGV. The V segment lost 0 bases and the J segment 4 bases; nucleotides outside the gene matches: 8. CDR3 size: 17 residues. CDR3 nucleotide sequence: TGTGCCAGCAGCTTAGAGGCTTCCGGGACAGGGCCAGATACGCAGTATTTT. Translation: CASSLEASGTGPDTQYF.

V and J are TRBV7-9 and TRBJ1-6; 11 nucleotides align to TRBD1. Germline CDR1 reads SEHNR; CDR2 reads FQNEAQ (reference sequence). The CDR3 has 16 amino acids. V was pared by 7 bases and J by 8 bases, with 10 bases of the junction left unmatched. The CDR3 region is CASTPRDRGFYSPLHF. The DNA for the CDR3 is TGTGCCAGCACCCCCCGGGACAGGGGGTTTTATTCACCCCTCCACTTT.

This clone appeared a single time. The rearrangement links TRBV28 to TRBJ1-4; no reliable D call. The ends were cut back, 3 bases at V and 4 bases at J, with 9 bases in the middle. This CDR3 has 14 residues. Germline V CDR1 and CDR2: MDHEN, SYDVKM. The DNA for the CDR3 is TGTGCCAGCAGTTTTTGGACTAATAATGAAAAACTGTTTTTT. The encoded protein is CASSFWTNNEKLFF.

The V gene is TRBV14, the J gene TRBJ1-2; 10 nucleotides match TRBD1. The V gene end was trimmed by 0 bases and the J gene end by 7 bases; junction bases not matched to a gene: 5. This CDR3 region has 15 residues. Germline-derived CDR1 and CDR2 are SGHDN and FVKESK. The CDR3 bases are TGTGCCAGCAGCCAAGAACGGGGACAGGGGACTGGCTACACCTTC. Amino acid sequence: CASSQERGQGTGYTF.

The rearrangement links TRBV5-1 to TRBJ1-6; TRBD1 aligns across 9 bases. Trimming removed 4 bases from V and 9 bases from J; junction bases left unmatched: 8. This CDR3 is 15 amino acids long. Germline assignment: CDR1 SGHRS and CDR2 YFSETQ. The CDR3: CASSITGQGGSPLHF. In nucleotides, the CDR3 is TGCGCCAGCAGCATTACGGGACAGGGAGGTTCACCCCTCCACTTT.

The chain uses TRBV6-6 and TRBJ1-5; D gene uncertain. V was shortened by 8 bases and J by 9 bases, with 14 bases between the two germline ends. Germline loops: CDR1 MNHNY, CDR2 SVGAGI (reference sequence). This CDR3 is built from 12 residues. For the CDR3, the DNA is TGTGCCAGCTCCGGGGAGCGATGGCCCCAGCATTTT. Translated: CASSGERWPQHF.

This clone was seen only a few times. The chain uses TRBV11-2 and TRBJ1-1; D might be TRBD1 (5 bases). The V end was cut by 0 bases, the J end by 9 bases, with 14 bases between. The CDR3 sequence is 14 residues long. Germline loops: CDR1 SGHAT, CDR2 FQNNGV. The CDR3, as DNA: TGTGCCAGCAGCTTAGAAATATCTAGACAGAAAGCTTTCTTT. Amino acids: CASSLEISRQKAFF.

The V and J genes are TRBV5-1 and TRBJ2-5; possible D gene TRBD2, 5 bases. CDR3 length: 15 amino acids. The ends were cut back, 0 bases at V and 4 bases at J, with 13 bases in the middle. Germline values: CDR1 SGHRS, CDR2 YFSETQ. CDR3 in DNA: TGCGCCAGCAGCTTGGCGGTCCAAAGCGGAGAGACCCAGTACTTC. Translating gives CASSLAVQSGETQYF.

The chain combines TRBV9 with TRBJ1-6; D is ambiguous. The V gene's germline CDR1 is SGDLS and CDR2 YYNGEE. The CDR3 totals 14 residues. Deletions cut 0 bases from V and 7 bases from J, with 8 bases between. The CDR3 loop is CASSVGGVNSPLHF. The CDR3 DNA sequence: TGTGCCAGCAGCGTAGGCGGGGTGAATTCACCCCTCCACTTT.

Only one count was recorded for this clone. The chain carries TRBV13 and TRBJ2-7; D might be TRBD1 (5 bases). CDR1 is PRHDT and CDR2 is FYEKMQ in the germline V gene (reference sequence). V was pared by 1 base and J by 3 bases, with 22 bases between. The CDR3 has 18 amino acids. The chain's CDR3 is CASSLEGWGRQGDYEQYF. The CDR3 DNA sequence: TGTGCCAGCAGCTTAGAAGGGTGGGGAAGGCAAGGGGACTACGAGCAGTACTTC.

The rearrangement joins TRBV30 to TRBJ1-1, with D tentatively TRBD1 (5 bases). V lost 3 bases, J lost 5 bases, and 13 bases lay in between. Germline-derived CDR1 and CDR2 are GTSNPN and SVGIG (reference sequence). The CDR3 runs to 13 residues. The CDR3 DNA follows: TGTGCCTGGAGGGAAAGGGGTGAGACTGAAGCTTTCTTT. Protein: CAWRERGETEAFF.

This chain connects TRBV2 to TRBJ2-1; D perhaps matches TRBD2 (7 bases). V was trimmed by 3 bases and J by 6 bases, leaving 15 bases between them. CDR3 length: 15 residues. Germline assignment: CDR1 SNHLY and CDR2 FYNNEI. The chain's CDR3 is CASSDGRGHGNEQFF. Here the CDR3 DNA reads TGTGCCAGCAGTGATGGGCGGGGGCACGGCAATGAGCAGTTCTTC.

The CDR3 bases are TGCGCCAGCAGTGCCACGGGACTCACAGATACGCAGTATTTT. Translating gives CASSATGLTDTQYF. The V and J genes are TRBV10-2 and TRBJ2-3; weak D call: TRBD2 (6 bases). Trimming left V 4 bases short and J 2 bases short, with 10 bases between. Per germline, CDR1 WSHSY and CDR2 SAAADI. The CDR3 consists of 14 residues.

J is TRBJ1-2 and V is TRBV7-8; 8 positions agree with TRBD1. The V and J ends lost 5 bases and 4 bases, in that order; junction bases with no gene match: 15. The CDR3 runs 17 residues. CDR1 and CDR2 (germline): SGHVS, FQNEAQ. The CDR3 region has the DNA TGTGCCAGCAGCCTAGGAGGCAGGGGGCCGGTCGGCTATGGCTACACCTTC. Translating gives CASSLGGRGPVGYGYTF.

This clone has just a few counts. The chain joins TRBV7-2 to TRBJ1-3; TRBD1 might be the D (5 bases). Trimming stripped 2 bases from V and 4 bases from J, with 6 bases between. The germline CDR1 and CDR2 sequences are SGHTA and FQGNSA. The CDR3 contains 13 residues. The DNA of the CDR3 is TGTGCCAGCAGCTTACAGGGAGGAAACACCATATATTTT. Translated, it gives CASSLQGGNTIYF.

The V call is TRBV2, the J call TRBJ2-1; possibly TRBD1 for D (5 bases). Germline values: CDR1 SNHLY, CDR2 FYNNEI. CDR3 length equals 16 residues. The V and J ends lost 6 bases and 0 bases respectively, with 15 bases between them. The CDR3 nucleotides read TGTGCCAGCAGGATCAGGGAAGTAGGCTCCTACAATGAGCAGTTCTTC. This gives the protein CASRIREVGSYNEQFF.

The chain couples TRBV5-1 to TRBJ2-3; 9 nucleotides match TRBD2. This CDR3 spans 16 amino acids. CDR1 is SGHRS and CDR2 is YFSETQ in the germline V gene. After removal of 4 bases from V and 0 bases from J, the junction contained 6 bases not matched to a gene. This chain's CDR3 is CASSDGLATSTDTQYF. DNA of the CDR3: TGCGCCAGCAGCGACGGACTAGCGACAAGCACAGATACGCAGTATTTT.

This clone has just one count. The J gene is TRBJ2-7, the V gene TRBV5-6; D perhaps matches TRBD1 (6 bases). The CDR3 totals 13 residues. Germline V gene lookup returns CDR1 SGHDT and CDR2 YYEEEE. V lost 7 bases to trimming and J lost 5 bases, with 16 bases between them. The CDR3 loop reads CASGDTGRNEQYF. DNA for the CDR3: TGTGCCAGCGGGGACACAGGGCGCAACGAGCAGTACTTC. Together with reference TRBV5-6 and TRBJ2-7, the CDR3 gives the full variable domain: DAGVTQSPTHLIKTRGQQVTLRCSPKSGHDTVSWYQQALGQGPQFIFQYYEEEERQRGNFPDRFSGHQFPNYSSELNVNALLLGDSALYLCASGDTGRNEQYFGPGTRLTVT.

The chain has TRBV2 and TRBJ1-3; D is undetermined. CDR3 size: 15 residues. The V end was cut by 4 bases, the J end by 0 bases, with 10 bases between. CDR1 and CDR2 (germline): SNHLY, FYNNEI. CDR3 nucleotide sequence: TGTGCCAGCAGTGTCGCCCACATCTCTGGAAACACCATATATTTT. Protein: CASSVAHISGNTIYF.

The chain has TRBV7-3 and TRBJ2-1; 7 nucleotides agree with TRBD1. This CDR3 comprises 13 residues. Trimming took 3 bases from V and 8 from J; bases not matched to a gene: 4. Germline values: CDR1 SGHTA, CDR2 FQGTGA. The CDR3 sequence is CASSLNRGDEQFF. The CDR3 bases are TGTGCCAGCAGCTTGAACAGGGGAGATGAGCAGTTCTTC.

The chain recombines TRBV15 with TRBJ1-1; the D is unclear. This CDR3 has 13 residues. Trimming left V 1 base short and J 2 bases short, with 5 bases between. Germline V lookup: CDR1 LNHNV, CDR2 YYDKDF (reference sequence). This chain's CDR3 is CATSRGVNTEAFF. DNA for the CDR3: TGTGCCACCAGCAGAGGAGTCAACACTGAAGCTTTCTTT.

The chain employs TRBV5-1 and TRBJ2-7; D possibly corresponds to TRBD1 (5 bases). Germline lookup yields CDR1 SGHRS and CDR2 YFSETQ. The CDR3 is made up of 13 amino acids. The V end lost 3 bases, the J end lost 1 base, and 8 bases lay between the germline ends. For the CDR3, the DNA is TGCGCCAGCAGCTCGACAGCTTCCTACGAGCAGTACTTC. Amino acid sequence: CASSSTASYEQYF.

The chain combines TRBV19 with TRBJ2-1; 7 positions agree with TRBD2. V shed 6 bases and J 3 bases; nucleotides not matched to a gene: 8. The CDR3 consists of 15 residues. Looked up from germline, CDR1 is LNHDA and CDR2 is SQIVND (reference sequence). The CDR3 region has the DNA TGTGCCAGTAGAGGGACCGGGACTATCTACAATGAGCAGTTCTTC. Its translation: CASRGTGTIYNEQFF.

This chain joins TRBV30 and TRBJ1-5; D may be TRBD1 (6 bases). This CDR3 is 13 amino acids long. Germline CDR1 GTSNPN, CDR2 SVGIG (reference sequence). V dropped 5 bases and J dropped 8 bases, with 16 bases sitting between them. The CDR3 spells CAWGRGTREPQHF. CDR3 in DNA: TGTGCCTGGGGGAGGGGGACCCGGGAGCCCCAGCATTTT.

The chain employs TRBV6-5 and TRBJ1-5; D is possibly TRBD1 (5 bases). The CDR3 totals 14 residues. Trimming took 8 bases from V and 0 from J, leaving 11 bases between them. CDR1 is MNHEY, CDR2 SVGAGI, per germline. In DNA, the CDR3 is TGTGCCAGCGACCGGGGGGTTAGCAATCAGCCCCAGCATTTT. Translating it yields CASDRGVSNQPQHF.

This chain connects TRBV29-1 to TRBJ2-1; the match to TRBD2 covers 7 bases. V gave up 1 base and J gave up 7 bases; unmatched junction bases: 10. The V gene's germline CDR1 is SQVTM and CDR2 ANQGSEA. The length of the CDR3 is 15 residues. CDR3 in amino acids: CSVEVVRQAGNEQFF. DNA of the CDR3: TGCAGCGTTGAAGTGGTGCGACAAGCGGGGAATGAGCAGTTCTTC.

The rearrangement links TRBV12-3 or TRBV12-4 to TRBJ1-2, with D tentatively TRBD1 (6 bases). The CDR3 is made up of 13 amino acids. Trimming stripped 6 bases from V and 7 bases from J, with 15 bases between. The CDR3 is CASRDTGTGGYTF. The DNA of the CDR3 is TGTGCCAGCAGAGATACAGGGACGGGTGGCTACACCTTC.

V usage is TRBV7-9 and J usage is TRBJ1-2, with TRBD1 identical over 12 bases. Germline CDR1 reads SEHNR; CDR2 reads FQNEAQ (reference sequence). There are 15 residues in the CDR3. Germline trimming cut 7 bases from V and 5 bases from J; bases unmatched to any gene: 8. Here the CDR3 reads CASIPGQGAVYGYTF. CDR3 nucleotides: TGTGCCAGCATACCGGGACAGGGGGCGGTATATGGCTACACCTTC.

This chain links TRBV10-3 with TRBJ2-3; 9 bases align to TRBD1. CDR1 and CDR2 from the germline V gene are ENHRY and SYGVKD. The CDR3 totals 15 residues. V dropped 5 bases and J dropped 2; count of bases not matched to a gene: 5. CDR3 sequence: CAISRDRASTDTQYF. In DNA form, the CDR3 reads TGTGCCATCAGTAGGGACAGGGCCTCCACAGATACGCAGTATTTT.